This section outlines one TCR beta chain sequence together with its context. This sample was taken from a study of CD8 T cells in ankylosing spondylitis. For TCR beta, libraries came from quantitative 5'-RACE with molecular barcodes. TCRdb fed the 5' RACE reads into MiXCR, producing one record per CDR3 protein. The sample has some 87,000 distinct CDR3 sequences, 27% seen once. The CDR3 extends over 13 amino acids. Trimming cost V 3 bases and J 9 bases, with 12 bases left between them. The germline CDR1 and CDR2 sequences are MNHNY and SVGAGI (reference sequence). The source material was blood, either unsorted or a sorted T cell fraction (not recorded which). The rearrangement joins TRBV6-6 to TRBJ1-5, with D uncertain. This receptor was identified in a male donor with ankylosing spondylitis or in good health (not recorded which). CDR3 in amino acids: CASSYSPQAPQHF. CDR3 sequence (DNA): TGTGCCAGCAGTTATTCCCCCCAGGCGCCCCAGCATTTT.